A selection of T cell receptor beta chains follows, all from one sample in a study of T cells in Graves' hyperthyroidism and ophthalmopathy. Using its own MiXCR run on the multiplex PCR reads, TCRdb lists one record per CDR3 protein. The data show about 680,000 distinct CDR3 sequences, with roughly 32% seen just once and around 31% held by the top ten. Sequencing was done on a sample of blood. The receptors were sampled from a woman in her thirties or forties with Graves' hyperthyroidism. The CDR3 runs from the conserved cysteine through the conserved F or W. Fields, in order: D gene, J gene, clone size, V gene, CDR3 protein, CDR3 DNA. A D gene is named only where the DNA matches it firmly. Clone size, where shown, is once, few, many, or a class for clones that have expanded.

D: NA; J: TRBJ2-3; size: NA; V: TRBV9; CDR3: CASSVAESTDTQYF; DNA: TGTGCCAGCAGCGTAGCTGAGAGCACAGATACGCAGTATTTT
D: NA; J: TRBJ1-1; size: NA; V: TRBV7-7; CDR3: CASRIQGYHTEAFF; DNA: TGTGCCAGCAGAATACAGGGTTACCACACTGAAGCTTTCTTT
D: NA; J: TRBJ2-7; size: few; V: TRBV5-4; CDR3: CASSMGMGSYEQYF; DNA: TGTGCCAGCAGCATGGGTATGGGCTCCTACGAGCAGTACTTC
D: TRBD2; J: TRBJ2-7; size: many; V: TRBV7-2; CDR3: CASSPIPRLAGGSHYEQYF; DNA: TGTGCCAGCAGCCCCATTCCGAGGCTAGCGGGAGGGTCCCATTACGAGCAGTACTTC
D: TRBD1; J: TRBJ1-6; size: NA; V: TRBV27; CDR3: CASSWAQGAGSYNSPLHF; DNA: TGTGCCAGCAGTTGGGCACAGGGGGCAGGCTCCTATAATTCACCCCTCCACTTT
D: NA; J: TRBJ2-7; size: many; V: TRBV7-3; CDR3: CASSLSPAGEQYF; DNA: TGTGCCAGCAGCTTATCCCCGGCGGGCGAGCAGTACTTC
D: NA; J: TRBJ1-2; size: NA; V: TRBV10-3; CDR3: CAISESRLLDGYTF; DNA: TGTGCCATCAGTGAGTCGCGGCTGCTGGATGGCTACACCTTC
D: TRBD1; J: TRBJ1-2; size: NA; V: TRBV7-6; CDR3: CASSPGQGMGGYTF; DNA: TGTGCCAGCAGCCCAGGACAGGGGATGGGTGGCTACACCTTC
D: NA; J: TRBJ1-4; size: few; V: TRBV7-2; CDR3: CASSQVTDRDKNEKLFF; DNA: TGTGCCAGCAGCCAAGTGACAGACCGGGACAAGAATGAAAAACTGTTTTTT
D: NA; J: TRBJ1-5; size: once; V: TRBV9; CDR3: CASSVGDGGDPYSNQPQHF; DNA: TGTGCCAGCAGCGTAGGAGACGGGGGGGACCCATATAGCAATCAGCCCCAGCATTTT
D: NA; J: TRBJ1-5; size: NA; V: TRBV29-1; CDR3: CSVWDAIRPQHF; DNA: TGCAGCGTTTGGGACGCTATTCGGCCCCAGCATTTT
D: NA; J: TRBJ2-7; size: NA; V: TRBV4-3; CDR3: CASSQGLTDSYEQYF; DNA: TGCGCCAGCAGCCAAGGGTTGACAGACAGTTACGAGCAGTACTTC
D: NA; J: TRBJ1-1; size: NA; V: TRBV6-6; CDR3: CASSSFGPGAEAFF; DNA: TGTGCCAGCAGTTCTTTCGGCCCTGGGGCTGAAGCTTTCTTT
D: TRBD1; J: TRBJ2-7; size: NA; V: TRBV7-9; CDR3: CASTRETGPHEQYF; DNA: TGTGCCAGCACGAGGGAGACAGGGCCTCATGAGCAGTACTTC
D: NA; J: TRBJ2-3; size: NA; V: TRBV6-6; CDR3: CASSEVQGLTQYF; DNA: TGTGCCAGCAGTGAAGTGCAGGGATTGACGCAGTATTTT
D: NA; J: TRBJ1-4; size: few; V: TRBV18; CDR3: CASSPSNEKLFF; DNA: TGTGCCAGCTCACCGTCTAATGAAAAACTGTTTTTT
D: NA; J: TRBJ1-2; size: many; V: TRBV20-1; CDR3: CSLDVYGYTF; DNA: TGCAGTCTGGACGTCTATGGCTACACCTTC
D: TRBD1; J: TRBJ2-3; size: NA; V: TRBV7-9; CDR3: CASSSESPGQSRGTDTQYF; DNA: TGTGCCAGCAGCTCGGAAAGCCCGGGACAGTCAAGAGGCACAGATACGCAGTATTTT
D: TRBD2; J: TRBJ2-1; size: NA; V: TRBV7-9; CDR3: CASSSTGGTYNEQFF; DNA: TGTGCCAGCAGCTCAACGGGGGGGACCTACAATGAGCAGTTCTTC
D: NA; J: TRBJ1-5; size: many; V: TRBV2; CDR3: CASNEQGSNQPQHF; DNA: TGTGCCAGCAACGAACAGGGAAGCAATCAGCCCCAGCATTTT
D: NA; J: TRBJ1-5; size: NA; V: TRBV19; CDR3: CASSIGGIEDQPQHF; DNA: TGTGCCAGTAGTATAGGGGGGATAGAAGATCAGCCCCAGCATTTT
D: NA; J: TRBJ2-3; size: NA; V: TRBV29-1; CDR3: CSAPIAMGRGTDTQYF; DNA: TGCAGCGCCCCCATTGCTATGGGACGGGGCACAGATACGCAGTATTTT
D: NA; J: TRBJ2-7; size: many; V: TRBV5-1; CDR3: CASSQDRRREQYF; DNA: TGCGCCAGCAGCCAGGACAGACGACGCGAGCAGTACTTC
D: NA; J: TRBJ2-6; size: NA; V: TRBV25-1; CDR3: CASSAGVGGGANVLTF; DNA: TGTGCCAGCAGTGCTGGGGTGGGTGGTGGGGCCAACGTCCTGACTTTC
D: TRBD1; J: TRBJ1-5; size: many; V: TRBV10-3; CDR3: CAISDSGQGQPQHF; DNA: TGTGCCATCAGTGATTCTGGACAGGGCCAGCCCCAGCATTTT
D: TRBD2; J: TRBJ2-7; size: NA; V: TRBV9; CDR3: CASSGGARNEQYF; DNA: TGTGCCAGCTCGGGGGGGGCTCGGAACGAGCAGTACTTC
D: TRBD1; J: TRBJ1-4; size: few; V: TRBV10-1; CDR3: CAIKTRDRNHSTNEKLFF; DNA: TGCGCCATCAAAACCCGGGACAGGAATCACTCAACTAATGAAAAACTGTTTTTT
D: NA; J: TRBJ2-7; size: NA; V: TRBV19; CDR3: CASSPLTGAAYEQYF; DNA: TGTGCCAGTAGTCCCCTAACGGGAGCAGCCTACGAGCAGTACTTC
D: NA; J: TRBJ1-1; size: NA; V: TRBV19; CDR3: CASSIGRQNTEAFF; DNA: TGTGCCAGTAGTATCGGCAGACAGAACACTGAAGCTTTCTTT